One and the same sample provided the 28 T cell receptor beta chains below, sequenced in a study of control samples from healthy donors and cancer patients. Method: immunoSEQ multiplex PCR; TCRdb's copy keeps in-frame clones and lacks some. The sample records 57,000 or so clones, approximately 94% being singletons. The specimen sequenced was blood. Every receptor here comes from a man younger than 45 in good health.

This chain uses TRBV30 with TRBJ1-3; D not resolved. The CDR3 loop spans 14 amino acids. The ends were cut back, 0 bases at V and 4 bases at J, with 10 bases in the middle. CDR1 and CDR2 (germline): GTSNPN, SVGIG (reference sequence). CDR3 amino acids: CAWSVVGGGNTIYF. The CDR3 region has the DNA TGTGCCTGGAGTGTGGTCGGAGGAGGAAACACCATATATTTT.

This chain connects TRBV28 to TRBJ2-1; tentatively, D is TRBD2 (7 bases). Germline-derived CDR1 and CDR2 are MDHEN and SYDVKM. CDR3 length equals 16 residues. V was shortened by 3 bases and J by 5 bases, with 17 bases between the two germline ends. The chain's CDR3 is CASSLWGEGGDNEQFF. The CDR3 DNA reads as TGTGCCAGCAGTTTGTGGGGAGAGGGGGGGGACAATGAGCAGTTCTTC.

This clone appeared once. The chain couples TRBV7-9 to TRBJ1-4; a possible D gene is TRBD1 (5 bases). Germline loops: CDR1 SEHNR, CDR2 FQNEAQ (reference sequence). V was pared by 5 bases and J by 3 bases, with 16 bases between. CDR3 length: 16 residues. The CDR3 spells CASSPAGGRANEKLFF. The CDR3 coding sequence is TGTGCCAGCAGCCCCGCGGGGGGACGGGCTAATGAAAAACTGTTTTTT.

The V gene is TRBV28, the J gene TRBJ1-1; D gene uncertain. The CDR3 covers 13 residues. The V and J ends lost 1 base and 5 bases respectively, with 8 bases between them. Germline lookup yields CDR1 MDHEN and CDR2 SYDVKM. In DNA form, the CDR3 reads TGTGCCAGCAGTTTATCAATGCGGACTGAAGCTTTCTTT. Its protein is CASSLSMRTEAFF.

The rearrangement joins TRBV27 to TRBJ2-5; 9 nucleotides line up with TRBD2. The CDR3 is 17 amino acids. Germline V gene lookup returns CDR1 MNHEY and CDR2 SMNVEV (reference sequence). J was trimmed by 4 bases and V by 2 bases; bases with no gene match: 11. CDR3 in amino acids: CASSLTAGGLSSETQYF. The CDR3 DNA sequence: TGTGCCAGCAGTTTAACAGCGGGAGGTTTAAGTTCAGAGACCCAGTACTTC.

The chain carries TRBV7-9 and TRBJ1-3, with TRBD1 as a possible D gene (5 bases). This CDR3 contains 15 residues. Germline values: CDR1 SEHNR, CDR2 FQNEAQ (reference sequence). With 3 bases removed from V and 0 bases from J, the gap between germline ends came to 9 bases. For the CDR3, the DNA is TGTGCCAGCAGCTTGGGAGGGGCCTCTGGAAACACCATATATTTT. It encodes CASSLGGASGNTIYF.

J is TRBJ2-5 and V is TRBV5-1; TRBD2 matches 8 bases. Germline CDR1 reads SGHRS; CDR2 reads YFSETQ. CDR3 size: 13 residues. Trimming removed 7 bases from V and 5 bases from J; junction bases left unmatched: 7. The CDR3 coding sequence is TGCGCCAGCGGTAGCGGGGAGTCGGAGACCCAGTACTTC. Its protein product is CASGSGESETQYF.

V usage is TRBV7-2 and J usage is TRBJ2-5, with a tentative D call TRBD1 (6 bases). The CDR3 is 14 residues long. The V and J ends lost 3 bases and 4 bases respectively, with 12 bases between them. From germline, CDR1 is SGHTA and CDR2 FQGNSA. The DNA of the CDR3 is TGTGCCAGCAGCTTTAGGGACATCAGAGAGACCCAGTACTTC. Translating gives CASSFRDIRETQYF.

This chain links TRBV5-1 with TRBJ2-7; 9 positions agree with TRBD1. Germline V CDR1 and CDR2: SGHRS, YFSETQ. The junction had 7 bases not matched to a gene; V was cut back by 0 bases and J by 6 bases. The CDR3 sequence is 15 residues long. The CDR3: CASSLAYGTGFEQYF. CDR3 DNA: TGCGCCAGCAGCTTGGCCTACGGGACAGGGTTCGAGCAGTACTTC.

The sample holds one count of this clone. The rearrangement joins TRBV4-2 to TRBJ1-2; D gene uncertain. V was shortened by 0 bases and J by 0 bases, with 11 bases between the two germline ends. The CDR3 is made up of 16 amino acids. Germline V CDR1 and CDR2: LGHNA, YNFKEQ. The DNA for the CDR3 is TGTGCCAGCAGCCAAGATATAGGTAGCGCTAACTATGGCTACACCTTC. Encoded protein: CASSQDIGSANYGYTF.

The V and J genes are TRBV5-6 and TRBJ2-1; weak D call: TRBD2 (5 bases). The germline CDR1 and CDR2 sequences are SGHDT and YYEEEE. There are 12 residues in the CDR3. Trimming left V 4 bases short and J 5 bases short, with 7 bases between. The CDR3 DNA reads TGTGCCAGCAGCCCGGGAAACAATGAGCAGTTCTTC. It is translated as CASSPGNNEQFF.

The chain recombines TRBV4-1 with TRBJ2-5; D remains ambiguous. Germline V CDR1 and CDR2: MGHRA, YSYEKL. CDR3 length equals 13 residues. V shed 6 bases and J shed 0 bases, with 8 bases lying between them. The CDR3 DNA reads as TGCGCCAGCAGTCTCGCGGACCAAGAGACCCAGTACTTC. This codes for CASSLADQETQYF.

V usage is TRBV4-1 and J usage is TRBJ2-1; 7 nucleotides align to TRBD2. In germline, CDR1 is MGHRA, CDR2 YSYEKL. Trimming cost V 6 bases and J 7 bases; bases outside gene matches: 9. The CDR3 runs 14 residues. DNA for the CDR3: TGCGCCAGCAGTTCCGGGCCCGGGGGGAATGAGCAGTTCTTC. Protein product: CASSSGPGGNEQFF.

V is TRBV5-5 and J is TRBJ2-1; D unresolved. V was cut by 0 bases and J by 6 bases, with 10 bases left in between. This CDR3 is built from 14 residues. Germline V gene sequence: CDR1 SGHKS, CDR2 YYEKEE (reference sequence). The CDR3, as DNA: TGTGCCAGCAGCTTGGTTGGCAGGTCCAATGAGCAGTTCTTC. It specifies CASSLVGRSNEQFF. The whole variable domain, remainder taken from reference TRBV5-5 and TRBJ2-1, is DAGVTQSPTHLIKTRGQQVTLRCSPISGHKSVSWYQQVLGQGPQFIFQYYEKEERGRGNFPDRFSARQFPNYSSELNVNALLLGDSALYLCASSLVGRSNEQFFGPGTRLTVL.

The chain uses TRBV30 and TRBJ2-1; 7 positions match TRBD2. V lost 4 bases and J lost 9; bases outside the gene matches: 9. This CDR3 is 13 amino acids long. Germline CDR1 GTSNPN, CDR2 SVGIG (reference sequence). CDR3 amino acids: CAWNWGRASEQFF. Written as DNA, the CDR3 is TGTGCCTGGAATTGGGGGAGGGCATCTGAGCAGTTCTTC.

The rearrangement joins TRBV29-1 to TRBJ1-2, with TRBD1 as a possible D gene (6 bases). The germline CDR1 and CDR2 sequences are SQVTM and ANQGSEA. This CDR3 comprises 16 residues. The germline V and J ends were trimmed by 6 bases and 0 bases, with 20 bases remaining between them. The CDR3 loop reads CSVGPAQGSANYGYTF. CDR3 sequence (DNA): TGCAGCGTCGGCCCAGCACAGGGATCGGCTAACTATGGCTACACCTTC.

This chain uses TRBV5-6 with TRBJ2-7, with 7 bases lining up with TRBD1. The CDR3 length is 15 residues. Per germline, CDR1 SGHDT and CDR2 YYEEEE. The J segment lost 2 bases and the V segment lost 3 bases, leaving 8 bases of the junction unmatched. CDR3 nucleotides: TGTGCCAGCAGCTCTGACAGGGAACAAGCCTACGAGCAGTACTTC. This sequence encodes CASSSDREQAYEQYF.

The CDR3 is CASSSTLNEQFF. CDR3 nucleotides: TGTGCCAGCAGCTCGACTCTCAATGAGCAGTTCTTC. The chain recombines TRBV12-3 or TRBV12-4 with TRBJ2-1, with no clear D. Trimming cost V 6 bases and J 6 bases, with 9 bases left between them. This CDR3 region has 12 residues.

This chain joins TRBV11-1 and TRBJ2-1; D unclear. This CDR3 region has 12 residues. Trimming removed 2 bases from V and 13 bases from J, with 12 bases in between. Germline assignment: CDR1 SGHAT and CDR2 FQDESV (reference sequence). In DNA form, the CDR3 reads TGTGCCAGCAGCTTATCTGCCGGGTTTCAGTTCTTC. Translated: CASSLSAGFQFF. Complete variable domain (other parts from reference TRBV11-1 and TRBJ2-1): EAEVAQSPRYKITEKSQAVAFWCDPISGHATLYWYRQILGQGPELLVQFQDESVVDDSQLPKDRFSAERLKGVDSTLKIQPAELGDSAMYLCASSLSAGFQFFGPGTRLTVL.

The V and J genes are TRBV11-2 and TRBJ2-1; 9 bases agree with TRBD2. Germline-derived CDR1 and CDR2 are SGHAT and FQNNGV. After removal of 7 bases from V and 0 bases from J, the junction contained 10 bases not matched to a gene. The CDR3 sequence is 17 residues long. In DNA form, the CDR3 reads TGTGCCAGCACCCCCCGGGGCGGGGGGGCCTCCTACAATGAGCAGTTCTTC. It codes for CASTPRGGGASYNEQFF.

The chain employs TRBV12-3 or TRBV12-4 and TRBJ1-2; D not resolved. The CDR3 is made up of 11 amino acids. Between the trimmed V and J ends, which lost 5 bases and 4 bases, there was a span of 5 bases. CDR3 in amino acids: CASSLGYGYTF. CDR3 sequence (DNA): TGTGCCAGCAGTCTGGGCTATGGCTACACCTTC.

The rearrangement links TRBV7-9 to TRBJ2-7, with D possibly TRBD1 on 6 matching bases. The germline V gene has CDR1 SEHNR and CDR2 FQNEAQ (reference sequence). This CDR3 is 14 amino acids long. Trimming removed 5 bases from V and 3 bases from J, with 14 bases in between. DNA of the CDR3: TGTGCCAGCAGCCTGCAAAACAGGGTCTACGAGCAGTACTTC. Encoded protein: CASSLQNRVYEQYF.

The rearrangement links TRBV30 to TRBJ1-5, with 7 positions matching TRBD1. The CDR3 extends over 15 amino acids. V lost 2 bases and J lost 4; bases outside the gene matches: 8. Germline V gene data show CDR1 as GTSNPN and CDR2 as SVGIG (reference sequence). The CDR3 bases are TGTGCCTGGAGTCTCAGGGGACAGAGGAATCAGCCCCAGCATTTT. It codes for CAWSLRGQRNQPQHF.

The V and J genes are TRBV28 and TRBJ1-3, with 10 bases aligning to TRBD1. Germline CDR1 is MDHEN and CDR2 is SYDVKM. The CDR3 covers 14 residues. Germline trimming cut 2 bases from V and 6 bases from J; bases unmatched to any gene: 1. CDR3 nucleotide sequence: TGTGCCAGCAGTTTAGACAGGGGGCAAAACACCATATATTTT. As protein: CASSLDRGQNTIYF.

A single count supports this clone. V is TRBV6-4 and J is TRBJ2-1; 7 positions match TRBD2. CDR3 length equals 15 residues. Trimming cost V 6 bases and J 7 bases; bases outside gene matches: 12. Germline CDR1 reads MRHNA; CDR2 reads SNTAGT. The CDR3 region has the DNA TGTGCCAGCAGCCAGACGAGGACTAGAATGAATGAGCAGTTCTTC. Its protein product is CASSQTRTRMNEQFF.

V gene TRBV5-4 combines with J gene TRBJ1-1, with 8 positions matching TRBD1. After removal of 2 bases from V and 1 base from J, the junction contained 4 bases not matched to a gene. Germline CDR1 and CDR2: SGHNT and YYREEE (reference sequence). CDR3 length: 15 residues. The CDR3 DNA is TGTGCCAGCAGCTTCCCGGACAGGGCGAACACTGAAGCTTTCTTT. Its translation is CASSFPDRANTEAFF.

The V call is TRBV20-1, the J call TRBJ1-5, with TRBD1 matching over 8 bases. Losses at the gene ends were 3 bases for V and 0 bases for J; bases not matched to a gene: 4. The CDR3 sequence is 15 residues long. The germline gives CDR1 DFQATT, CDR2 SNEGSKA (reference sequence). The CDR3 loop is CSASTGQGSNQPQHF. The CDR3 DNA is TGCAGTGCTAGTACCGGACAGGGTAGCAATCAGCCCCAGCATTTT.

The gene calls are TRBV9 and TRBJ1-2; no clear D. The V gene lost 0 bases and the J gene lost 2 bases, with 2 bases spanning the gap. Germline V CDR1 and CDR2: SGDLS, YYNGEE. The CDR3 is 12 residues long. CDR3: CASSVGNYGYTF. CDR3 nucleotide sequence: TGTGCCAGCAGCGTAGGGAACTATGGCTACACCTTC.